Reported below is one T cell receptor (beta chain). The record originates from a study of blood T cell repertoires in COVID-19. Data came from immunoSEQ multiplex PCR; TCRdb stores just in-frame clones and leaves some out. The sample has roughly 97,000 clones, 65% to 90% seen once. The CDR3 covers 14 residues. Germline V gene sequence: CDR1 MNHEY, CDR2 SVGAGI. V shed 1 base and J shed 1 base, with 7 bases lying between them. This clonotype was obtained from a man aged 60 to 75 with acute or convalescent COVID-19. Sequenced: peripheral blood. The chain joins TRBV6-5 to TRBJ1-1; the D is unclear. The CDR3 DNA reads TGTGCCAGCAGTTACTGGTCGGGGAACACTGAAGCTTTCTTT. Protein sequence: CASSYWSGNTEAFF.